This TCR beta chain is from a study of cytomegalovirus exposure and HLA in healthy donors. This clone showed up just a few times. The primer mix had 60 Vbeta and 13 Jbeta primers. Only in-frame clones appear in the TCRdb table, and some are missing; sequencing was by immunoSEQ multiplex PCR. Of some 130,000 clones listed, about 66% are singletons. Looked up from germline, CDR1 is SGHNT and CDR2 is YENEEA. With V trimmed by 0 bases and J by 2 bases, 3 bases remained unmatched. The CDR3 contains 15 residues. The receptor was isolated from a human donor in good health. The chain employs TRBV11-3 and TRBJ2-7; 8 bases fit TRBD1. The sample consisted of PBMCs. The DNA for the CDR3 is TGTGCCAGCAGCTTAGACAGGGGGCCAGCCTACGAGCAGTACTTC. Translation: CASSLDRGPAYEQYF.